The clone carrying this TCR beta chain was seen repeatedly, ten times or more. The sample belongs to a study of T-cell memory formation after mild COVID-19. Trimming shortened V by 3 bases and J by 8 bases, and 11 bases separated the two germline ends. The CDR3 has 13 amino acids. Per the germline V gene, CDR1 is SEHNR and CDR2 is FQNEAQ (reference sequence). Using its own MiXCR run on the 5' RACE reads, TCRdb lists one record per CDR3 protein. Among around 340,000 distinct CDR3 sequences listed, roughly 15% were seen once. The sample was PBMCs or a T cell subset sorted from them (not recorded which). The chain joins TRBV7-9 to TRBJ2-1; D is uncertain. The source is a young man who had mild COVID-19 (a few samples of this study predate the infection). Cell type and time point are not known. The CDR3 region has the DNA TGTGCCAGCAGCTTCTGGGGTGGGGATGAGCAGTTCTTC. Amino acid sequence: CASSFWGGDEQFF.